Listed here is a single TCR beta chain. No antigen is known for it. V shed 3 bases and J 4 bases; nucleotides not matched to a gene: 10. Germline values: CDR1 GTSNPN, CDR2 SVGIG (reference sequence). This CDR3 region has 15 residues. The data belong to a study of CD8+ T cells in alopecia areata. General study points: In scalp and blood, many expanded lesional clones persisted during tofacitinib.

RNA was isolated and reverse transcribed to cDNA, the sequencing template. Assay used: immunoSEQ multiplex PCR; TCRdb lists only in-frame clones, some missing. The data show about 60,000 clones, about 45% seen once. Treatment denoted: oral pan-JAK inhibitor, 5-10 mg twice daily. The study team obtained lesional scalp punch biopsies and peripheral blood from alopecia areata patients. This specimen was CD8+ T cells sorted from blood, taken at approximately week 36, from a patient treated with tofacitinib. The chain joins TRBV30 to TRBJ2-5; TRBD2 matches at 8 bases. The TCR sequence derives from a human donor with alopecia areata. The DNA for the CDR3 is TGTGCCTGGAGCTCGACCCCGGGACTAGGAGAGACCCAGTACTTC. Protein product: CAWSSTPGLGETQYF.